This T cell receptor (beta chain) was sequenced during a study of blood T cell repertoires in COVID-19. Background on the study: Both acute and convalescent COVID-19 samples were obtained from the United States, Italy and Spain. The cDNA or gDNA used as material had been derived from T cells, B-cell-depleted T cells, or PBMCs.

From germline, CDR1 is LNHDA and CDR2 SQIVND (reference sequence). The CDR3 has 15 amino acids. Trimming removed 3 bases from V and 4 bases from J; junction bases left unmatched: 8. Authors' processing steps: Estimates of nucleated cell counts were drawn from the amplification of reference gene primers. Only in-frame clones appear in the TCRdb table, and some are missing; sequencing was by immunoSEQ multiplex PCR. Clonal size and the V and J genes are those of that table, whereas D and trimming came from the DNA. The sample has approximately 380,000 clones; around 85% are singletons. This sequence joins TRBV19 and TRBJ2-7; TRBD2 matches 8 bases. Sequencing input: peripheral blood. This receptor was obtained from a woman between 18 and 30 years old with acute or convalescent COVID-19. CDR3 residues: CASSIGSSGRYEQYF. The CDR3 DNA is TGTGCCAGTAGTATTGGTTCTAGCGGGCGGTACGAGCAGTACTTC.